This T cell receptor (beta chain) was sequenced during a study of blood T cells in healthy people across ages. CDR1 is SGHTA and CDR2 is FQGNSA in the germline V gene. The CDR3 consists of 14 residues. Trimming removed 4 bases at V and 0 bases at J, with 10 bases between. Through a sample-barcoded 5' primer and a J-beta primer mix, a second PCR was run for about 6 to 11 cycles. TCRdb fed the 5' RACE reads into MiXCR, producing one record per CDR3 protein. The sample consists of roughly 830,000 distinct CDR3 sequences, approximately 67% of them appearing once. Sequenced sample: blood. The chain carries TRBV7-2 and TRBJ2-7; D is uncertain. This TCR was recovered from a man aged 25-45 years in good health. The CDR3 coding sequence is TGTGCCAGCAGCTCCAACTGGGGCTCCTACGAGCAGTACTTC. It specifies CASSSNWGSYEQYF.